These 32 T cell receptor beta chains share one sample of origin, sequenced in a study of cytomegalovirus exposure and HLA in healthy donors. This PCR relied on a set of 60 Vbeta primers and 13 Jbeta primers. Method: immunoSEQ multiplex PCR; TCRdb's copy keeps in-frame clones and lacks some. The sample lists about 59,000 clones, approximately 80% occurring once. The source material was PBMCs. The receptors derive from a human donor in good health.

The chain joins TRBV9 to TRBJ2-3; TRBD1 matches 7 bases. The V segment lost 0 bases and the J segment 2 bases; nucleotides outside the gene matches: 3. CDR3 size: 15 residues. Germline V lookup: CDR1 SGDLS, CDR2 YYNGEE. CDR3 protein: CASSVEGGPTDTQYF. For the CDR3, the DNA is TGTGCCAGCAGCGTAGAAGGGGGCCCCACAGATACGCAGTATTTT. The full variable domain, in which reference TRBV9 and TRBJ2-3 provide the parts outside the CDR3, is DSGVTQTPKHLITATGQRVTLRCSPRSGDLSVYWYQQSLDQGLQFLIQYYNGEERAKGNILERFSAQQFPDLHSELNLSSLELGDSALYFCASSVEGGPTDTQYFGPGTRLTVL.

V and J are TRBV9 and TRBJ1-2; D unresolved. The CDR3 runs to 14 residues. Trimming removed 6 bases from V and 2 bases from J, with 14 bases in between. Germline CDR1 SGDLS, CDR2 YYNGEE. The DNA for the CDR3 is TGTGCCAGCACCCCAGATCGGAGGAACTATGGCTACACCTTC. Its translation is CASTPDRRNYGYTF.

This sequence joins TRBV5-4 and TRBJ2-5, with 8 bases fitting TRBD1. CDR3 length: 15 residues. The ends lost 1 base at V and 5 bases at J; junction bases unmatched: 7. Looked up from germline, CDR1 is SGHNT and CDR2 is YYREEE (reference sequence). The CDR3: CASSLSQGARETQYF. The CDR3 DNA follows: TGTGCCAGCAGCTTGTCCCAGGGGGCGCGGGAGACCCAGTACTTC. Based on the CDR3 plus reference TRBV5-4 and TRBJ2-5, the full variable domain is ETGVTQSPTHLIKTRGQQVTLRCSSQSGHNTVSWYQQALGQGPQFIFQYYREEENGRGNFPPRFSGLQFPNYSSELNVNALELDDSALYLCASSLSQGARETQYFGPGTRLLVL.

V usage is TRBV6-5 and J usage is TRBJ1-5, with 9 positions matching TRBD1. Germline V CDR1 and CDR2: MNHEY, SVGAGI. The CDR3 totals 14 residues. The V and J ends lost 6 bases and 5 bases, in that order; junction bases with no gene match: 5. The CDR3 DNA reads TGTGCCAGCAGATCAACAGGGGGCGATCAGCCCCAGCATTTT. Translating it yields CASRSTGGDQPQHF.

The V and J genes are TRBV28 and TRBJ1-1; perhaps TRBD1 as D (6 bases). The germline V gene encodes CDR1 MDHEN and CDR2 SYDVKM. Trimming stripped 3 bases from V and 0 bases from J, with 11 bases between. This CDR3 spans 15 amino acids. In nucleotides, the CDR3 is TGTGCCAGCAGTTTTGCAGGGGCAATGAACACTGAAGCTTTCTTT. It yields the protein CASSFAGAMNTEAFF. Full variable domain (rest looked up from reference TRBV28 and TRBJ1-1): DVKVTQSSRYLVKRTGEKVFLECVQDMDHENMFWYRQDPGLGLRLIYFSYDVKMKEKGDIPEGYSVSREKKERFSLILESASTNQTSMYLCASSFAGAMNTEAFFGQGTRLTVV.

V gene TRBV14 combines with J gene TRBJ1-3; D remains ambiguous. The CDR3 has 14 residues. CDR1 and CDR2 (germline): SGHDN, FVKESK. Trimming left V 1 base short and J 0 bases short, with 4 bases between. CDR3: CASSQAVSGNTIYF. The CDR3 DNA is TGTGCCAGCAGCCAAGCCGTCTCTGGAAACACCATATATTTT. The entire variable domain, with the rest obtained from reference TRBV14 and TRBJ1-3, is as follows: EAGVTQFPSHSVIEKGQTVTLRCDPISGHDNLYWYRRVMGKEIKFLLHFVKESKQDESGMPNNRFLAERTGGTYSTLKVQPAELEDSGVYFCASSQAVSGNTIYFGEGSWLTVV.

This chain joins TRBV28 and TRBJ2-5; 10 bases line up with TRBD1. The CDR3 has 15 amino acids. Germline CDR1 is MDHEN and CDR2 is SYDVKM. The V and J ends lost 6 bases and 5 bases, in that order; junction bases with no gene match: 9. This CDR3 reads CASRNSRTGGETQYF. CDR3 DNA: TGTGCCAGCAGGAACTCGCGGACAGGGGGGGAGACCCAGTACTTC. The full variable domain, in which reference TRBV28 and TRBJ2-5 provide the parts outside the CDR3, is DVKVTQSSRYLVKRTGEKVFLECVQDMDHENMFWYRQDPGLGLRLIYFSYDVKMKEKGDIPEGYSVSREKKERFSLILESASTNQTSMYLCASRNSRTGGETQYFGPGTRLLVL.

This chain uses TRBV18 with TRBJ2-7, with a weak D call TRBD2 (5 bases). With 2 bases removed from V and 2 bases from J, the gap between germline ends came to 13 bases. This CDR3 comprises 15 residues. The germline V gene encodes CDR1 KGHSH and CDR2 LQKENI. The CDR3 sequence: CASSPVQRSAYEQYF. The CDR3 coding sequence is TGTGCCAGCTCACCAGTCCAGCGGAGTGCCTACGAGCAGTACTTC.

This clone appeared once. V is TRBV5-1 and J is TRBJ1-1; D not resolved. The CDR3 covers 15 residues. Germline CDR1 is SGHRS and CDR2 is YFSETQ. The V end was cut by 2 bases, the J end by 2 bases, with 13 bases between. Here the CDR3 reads CASSFAGSENTEAFF. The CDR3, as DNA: TGCGCCAGCAGCTTCGCGGGGTCCGAAAACACTGAAGCTTTCTTT.

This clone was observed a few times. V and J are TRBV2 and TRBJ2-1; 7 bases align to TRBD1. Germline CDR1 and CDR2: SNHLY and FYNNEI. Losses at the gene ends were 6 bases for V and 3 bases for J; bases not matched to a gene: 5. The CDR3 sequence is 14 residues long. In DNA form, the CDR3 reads TGTGCCAGCAGCCTCCGGGACAGCTACAATGAGCAGTTCTTC. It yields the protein CASSLRDSYNEQFF.

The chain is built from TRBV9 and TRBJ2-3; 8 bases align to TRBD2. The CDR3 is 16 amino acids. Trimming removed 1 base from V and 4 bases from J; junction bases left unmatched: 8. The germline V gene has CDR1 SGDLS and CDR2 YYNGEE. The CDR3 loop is CASSVLSGRGADTQYF. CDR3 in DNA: TGTGCCAGCAGCGTACTGAGCGGGAGAGGCGCAGATACGCAGTATTTT. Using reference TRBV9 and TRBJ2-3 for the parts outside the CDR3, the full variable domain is DSGVTQTPKHLITATGQRVTLRCSPRSGDLSVYWYQQSLDQGLQFLIQYYNGEERAKGNILERFSAQQFPDLHSELNLSSLELGDSALYFCASSVLSGRGADTQYFGPGTRLTVL.

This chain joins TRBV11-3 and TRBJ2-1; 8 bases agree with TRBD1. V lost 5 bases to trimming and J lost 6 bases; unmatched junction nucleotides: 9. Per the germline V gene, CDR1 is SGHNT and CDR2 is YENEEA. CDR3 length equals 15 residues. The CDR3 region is CASSQKQTGGNEQFF. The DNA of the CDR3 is TGTGCCAGCAGCCAAAAACAAACAGGGGGCAATGAGCAGTTCTTC.

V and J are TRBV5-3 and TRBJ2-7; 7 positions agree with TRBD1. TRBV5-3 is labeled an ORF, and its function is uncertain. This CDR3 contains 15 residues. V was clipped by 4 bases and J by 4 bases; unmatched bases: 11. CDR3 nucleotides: TGTGCCAGAAGCCCAAGGACAGGATTAAAGTACGAGCAGTACTTC. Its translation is CARSPRTGLKYEQYF.

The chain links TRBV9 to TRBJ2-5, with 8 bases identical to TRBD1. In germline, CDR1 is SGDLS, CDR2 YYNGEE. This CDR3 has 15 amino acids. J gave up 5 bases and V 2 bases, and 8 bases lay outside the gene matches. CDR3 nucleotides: TGTGCCAGCAGCGTGTTAGGGACAGGTCATGAGACCCAGTACTTC. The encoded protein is CASSVLGTGHETQYF.

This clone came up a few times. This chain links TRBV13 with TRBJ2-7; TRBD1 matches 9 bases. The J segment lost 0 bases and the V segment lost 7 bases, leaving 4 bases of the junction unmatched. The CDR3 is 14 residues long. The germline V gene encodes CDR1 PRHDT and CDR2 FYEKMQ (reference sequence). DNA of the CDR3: TGTGCCAGCAAAAGACAGGGGGTCTCCTACGAGCAGTACTTC. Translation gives CASKRQGVSYEQYF.

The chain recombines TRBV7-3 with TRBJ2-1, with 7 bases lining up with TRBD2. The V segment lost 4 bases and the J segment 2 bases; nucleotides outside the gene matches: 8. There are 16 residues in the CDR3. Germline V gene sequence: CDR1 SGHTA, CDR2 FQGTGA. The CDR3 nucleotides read TGTGCCAGCAGCTCCGAGCTAGCGGCCACCTACAATGAGCAGTTCTTC. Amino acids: CASSSELAATYNEQFF.

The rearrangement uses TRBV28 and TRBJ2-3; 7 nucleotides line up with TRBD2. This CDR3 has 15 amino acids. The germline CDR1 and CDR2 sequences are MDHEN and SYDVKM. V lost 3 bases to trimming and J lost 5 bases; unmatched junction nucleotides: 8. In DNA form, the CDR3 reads TGTGCCAGCAGTTTTGGGGGAGGGCAGGGAGATACGCAGTATTTT. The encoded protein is CASSFGGGQGDTQYF.

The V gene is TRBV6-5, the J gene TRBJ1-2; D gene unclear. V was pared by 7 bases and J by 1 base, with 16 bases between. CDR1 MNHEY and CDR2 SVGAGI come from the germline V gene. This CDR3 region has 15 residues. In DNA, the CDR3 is TGTGCCAGCATCCCGGCGGGGAATCATAACTATGGCTACACCTTC. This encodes CASIPAGNHNYGYTF.

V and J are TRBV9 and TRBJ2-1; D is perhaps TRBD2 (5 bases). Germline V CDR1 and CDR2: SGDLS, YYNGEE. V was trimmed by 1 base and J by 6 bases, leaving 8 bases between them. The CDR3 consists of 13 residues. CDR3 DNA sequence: TGTGCCAGCAGCGTAAGGACTGCCAATGAGCAGTTCTTC. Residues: CASSVRTANEQFF. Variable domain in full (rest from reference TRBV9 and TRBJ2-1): DSGVTQTPKHLITATGQRVTLRCSPRSGDLSVYWYQQSLDQGLQFLIQYYNGEERAKGNILERFSAQQFPDLHSELNLSSLELGDSALYFCASSVRTANEQFFGPGTRLTVL.

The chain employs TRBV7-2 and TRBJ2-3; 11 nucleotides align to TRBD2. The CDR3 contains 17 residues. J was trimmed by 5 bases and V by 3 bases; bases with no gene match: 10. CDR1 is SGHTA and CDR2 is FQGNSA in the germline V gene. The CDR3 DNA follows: TGTGCCAGCAGCTTGGTACTAGCGGGGGCGGCAGGAGATACGCAGTATTTT. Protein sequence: CASSLVLAGAAGDTQYF.

The CDR3 region is CASSEVRGQGAGNEQFF. Written as DNA, the CDR3 is TGTGCCAGCAGTGAAGTACGAGGACAGGGGGCAGGAAATGAGCAGTTCTTC. The rearrangement joins TRBV6-1 to TRBJ2-1; 11 bases match TRBD1. The CDR3 contains 17 residues. Germline V CDR1 and CDR2: MNHNS, SASEGT. The trim removed 1 base at V and 7 bases at J, leaving 9 bases unmatched.

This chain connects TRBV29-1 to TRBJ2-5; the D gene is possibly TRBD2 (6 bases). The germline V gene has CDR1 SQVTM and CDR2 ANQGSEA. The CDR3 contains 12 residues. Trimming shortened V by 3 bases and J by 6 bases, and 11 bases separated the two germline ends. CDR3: CSVDDGSKTQYF. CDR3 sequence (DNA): TGCAGCGTTGACGACGGGAGCAAGACCCAGTACTTC.

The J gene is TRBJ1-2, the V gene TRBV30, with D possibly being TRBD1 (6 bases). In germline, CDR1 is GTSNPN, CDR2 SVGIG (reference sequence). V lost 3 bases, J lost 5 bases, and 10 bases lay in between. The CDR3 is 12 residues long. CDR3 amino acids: CAWRQGEYGYTF. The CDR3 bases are TGTGCCTGGAGACAGGGAGAGTATGGCTACACCTTC. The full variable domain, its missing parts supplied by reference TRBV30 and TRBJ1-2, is SQTIHQWPATLVQPVGSPLSLECTVEGTSNPNLYWYRQAAGRGLQLLFYSVGIGQISSEVPQNLSASRPQDRQFILSSKKLLLSDSGFYLCAWRQGEYGYTFGSGTRLTVV.

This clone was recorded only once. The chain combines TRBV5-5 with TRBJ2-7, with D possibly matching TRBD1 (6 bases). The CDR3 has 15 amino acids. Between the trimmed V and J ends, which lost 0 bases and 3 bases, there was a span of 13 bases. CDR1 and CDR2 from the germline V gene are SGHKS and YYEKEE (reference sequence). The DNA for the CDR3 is TGTGCCAGCAGCTTGGATTTCCGGGACATCTACGAGCAGTACTTC. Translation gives CASSLDFRDIYEQYF.

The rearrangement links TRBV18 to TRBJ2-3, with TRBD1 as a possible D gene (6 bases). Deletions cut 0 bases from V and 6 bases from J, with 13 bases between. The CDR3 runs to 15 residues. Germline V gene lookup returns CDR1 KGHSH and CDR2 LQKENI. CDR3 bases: TGTGCCAGCTCACCACCCAACGGAAGGGGGGATACGCAGTATTTT. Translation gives CASSPPNGRGDTQYF.

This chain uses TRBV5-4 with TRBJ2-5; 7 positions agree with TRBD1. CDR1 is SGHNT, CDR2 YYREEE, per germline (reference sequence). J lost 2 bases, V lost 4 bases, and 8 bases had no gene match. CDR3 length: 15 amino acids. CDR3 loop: CASSPPGQRQETQYF. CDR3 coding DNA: TGTGCCAGCAGCCCTCCGGGACAGAGACAAGAGACCCAGTACTTC.

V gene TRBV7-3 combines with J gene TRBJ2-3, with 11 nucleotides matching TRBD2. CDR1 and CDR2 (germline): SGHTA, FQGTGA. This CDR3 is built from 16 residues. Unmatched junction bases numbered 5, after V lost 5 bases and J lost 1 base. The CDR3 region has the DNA TGTGCCAGCAGCGGAGGTAGCGGGAGGGGCACAGATACGCAGTATTTT. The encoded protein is CASSGGSGRGTDTQYF. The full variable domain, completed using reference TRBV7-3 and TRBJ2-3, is GAGVSQTPSNKVTEKGKYVELRCDPISGHTALYWYRQSLGQGPEFLIYFQGTGAADDSGLPNDRFFAVRPEGSVSTLKIQRTERGDSAVYLCASSGGSGRGTDTQYFGPGTRLTVL.

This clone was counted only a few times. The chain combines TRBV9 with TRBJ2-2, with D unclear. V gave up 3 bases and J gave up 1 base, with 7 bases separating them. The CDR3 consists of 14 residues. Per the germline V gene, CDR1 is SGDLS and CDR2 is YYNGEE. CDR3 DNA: TGTGCCAGCAGCGCTAGGAAGAACACCGGGGAGCTGTTTTTT. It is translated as CASSARKNTGELFF.

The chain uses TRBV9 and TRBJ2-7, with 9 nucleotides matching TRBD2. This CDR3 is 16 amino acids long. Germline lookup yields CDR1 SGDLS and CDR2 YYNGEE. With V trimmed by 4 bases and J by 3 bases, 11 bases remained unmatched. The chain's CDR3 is CASSRREGLINYEQYF. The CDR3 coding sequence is TGTGCCAGCAGCAGGCGGGAGGGCCTAATTAACTACGAGCAGTACTTC.

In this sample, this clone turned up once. The CDR3 here is CASSPHDYYEQYF. Here the CDR3 DNA reads TGTGCCAGCAGCCCCCACGATTACTACGAGCAGTACTTC. This sequence joins TRBV9 and TRBJ2-5; D is ambiguous. The J call may be mistaken, given a closer DNA end match to TRBJ2-7. The CDR3 runs to 13 residues. The germline gives CDR1 SGDLS, CDR2 YYNGEE.

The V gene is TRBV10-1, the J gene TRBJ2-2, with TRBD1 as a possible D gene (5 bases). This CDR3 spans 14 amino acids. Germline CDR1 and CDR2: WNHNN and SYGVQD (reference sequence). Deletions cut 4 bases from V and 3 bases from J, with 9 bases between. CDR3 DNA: TGCGCCAGCAGTGGACAGCTGTACACCGGGGAGCTGTTTTTT. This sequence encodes CASSGQLYTGELFF.

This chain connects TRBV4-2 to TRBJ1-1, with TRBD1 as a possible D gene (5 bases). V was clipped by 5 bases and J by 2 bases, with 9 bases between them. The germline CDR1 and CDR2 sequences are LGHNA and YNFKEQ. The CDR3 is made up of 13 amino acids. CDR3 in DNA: TGTGCCAGCAGCTTACAGGTAAACACTGAAGCTTTCTTT. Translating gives CASSLQVNTEAFF.